This passage covers 10 T cell receptor beta chains from one sample sequenced in a study of control samples from healthy donors and cancer patients. TCRdb keeps only in-frame clones here, not all; method: immunoSEQ multiplex PCR. The table records some 170,000 clones, about 94% of them present only once. The sequenced sample consisted of PBMCs. These receptors originate from a man aged 55 to 70 with colorectal cancer.

This chain joins TRBV3-1 (or the pseudogene TRBV3-2) and TRBJ1-1; 7 bases match TRBD1. V gave up 3 bases and J gave up 4 bases; unmatched junction bases: 8. The CDR3 consists of 15 residues. Germline CDR1 reads LGHDT; CDR2 reads YNNKEL (reference sequence). The CDR3 is CASSQNRGLVTEAFF. As DNA, the CDR3 is TGTGCCAGCAGCCAGAACAGGGGTTTAGTCACTGAAGCTTTCTTT.

This clone was detected once. V gene TRBV19 combines with J gene TRBJ1-5, with no clear D. Trimming shortened V by 6 bases and J by 3 bases, and 6 bases separated the two germline ends. Germline lookup yields CDR1 LNHDA and CDR2 SQIVND (reference sequence). The CDR3 is 12 amino acids. CDR3 protein: CASSPTNQPQHF. The CDR3 region has the DNA TGTGCCAGTAGCCCTACCAATCAGCCCCAGCATTTT. Combining the CDR3 with reference TRBV19 and TRBJ1-5 gives the whole variable domain DGGITQSPKYLFRKEGQNVTLSCEQNLNHDAMYWYRQDPGQGLRLIYYSQIVNDFQKGDIAEGYSVSREKKESFPLTVTSAQKNPTAFYLCASSPTNQPQHFGDGTRLSIL.

V and J are TRBV7-2 and TRBJ1-5, with 8 bases matching TRBD1. With V trimmed by 1 base and J by 6 bases, 5 bases remained unmatched. The CDR3 contains 15 residues. Germline lookup yields CDR1 SGHTA and CDR2 FQGNSA. CDR3 protein: CASSLEDRAGQPQHF. CDR3 nucleotides: TGTGCCAGCAGCTTAGAGGACAGGGCAGGTCAGCCCCAGCATTTT. Full variable domain (missing parts from reference TRBV7-2 and TRBJ1-5): GAGVSQSPSNKVTEKGKDVELRCDPISGHTALYWYRQSLGQGLEFLIYFQGNSAPDKSGLPSDRFSAERTGGSVSTLTIQRTQQEDSAVYLCASSLEDRAGQPQHFGDGTRLSIL.

This chain joins TRBV24-1 and TRBJ2-3; TRBD2 agrees at 10 bases. CDR1 and CDR2 (germline): KGHDR, SFDVKD. V dropped 4 bases and J dropped 2; count of bases not matched to a gene: 8. The CDR3 runs to 17 residues. The CDR3 coding sequence is TGTGCCACCAGTGACCCCCCAACTAGCGGGGCCACAGATACGCAGTATTTT. Amino acid sequence: CATSDPPTSGATDTQYF.

The chain joins TRBV7-9 to TRBJ2-1; the D is unclear. Germline values: CDR1 SEHNR, CDR2 FQNEAQ (reference sequence). This CDR3 contains 15 residues. V was shortened by 1 base and J by 5 bases, with 12 bases between the two germline ends. CDR3 amino acids: CASSLVGWQDNEQFF. The CDR3 DNA reads TGTGCCAGCAGCTTAGTAGGCTGGCAGGACAATGAGCAGTTCTTC. Using reference TRBV7-9 and TRBJ2-1 for the parts outside the CDR3, the full variable domain is DTGVSQNPRHKITKRGQNVTFRCDPISEHNRLYWYRQTLGQGPEFLTYFQNEAQLEKSRLLSDRFSAERPKGSFSTLEIQRTEQGDSAMYLCASSLVGWQDNEQFFGPGTRLTVL.

V usage is TRBV5-6 and J usage is TRBJ2-2; the D gene is possibly TRBD1 (5 bases). The V end was cut by 4 bases, the J end by 1 base, with 11 bases between. Germline V lookup: CDR1 SGHDT, CDR2 YYEEEE. This CDR3 is 15 amino acids long. Here the CDR3 DNA reads TGTGCCAGCAGCCCCCCTAGGGGGAACACCGGGGAGCTGTTTTTT. As protein: CASSPPRGNTGELFF.

This clone occurred once. Within the sample, other DNA sequences also encode this same CDR3. V usage is TRBV5-1 and J usage is TRBJ2-3; D is unresolved. The CDR3 runs to 15 residues. Germline V gene lookup returns CDR1 SGHRS and CDR2 YFSETQ. V shed 2 bases and J shed 2 bases, with 12 bases lying between them. The CDR3 nucleotides read TGCGCCAGCAGCTTACAAGGGTCCTCCACAGATACGCAGTATTTT. Amino acid sequence: CASSLQGSSTDTQYF.

This chain links TRBV30 with TRBJ1-5, with 7 bases identical to TRBD1. CDR3 length: 15 amino acids. After removal of 2 bases from V and 2 bases from J, the junction contained 6 bases not matched to a gene. Germline lookup yields CDR1 GTSNPN and CDR2 SVGIG (reference sequence). The CDR3 DNA is TGTGCCTGGAGTCAGGGGGGGGCCCGCAATCAGCCCCAGCATTTT. Its translation: CAWSQGGARNQPQHF.

This chain connects TRBV6-5 to TRBJ1-3; D is ambiguous. V dropped 6 bases and J dropped 4 bases, with 10 bases sitting between them. Germline V gene lookup returns CDR1 MNHEY and CDR2 SVGAGI. CDR3 size: 13 residues. The CDR3 nucleotides are TGTGCCAGCAGGGACTTCACAGGAAACACCATATATTTT. Protein product: CASRDFTGNTIYF.

The rearrangement joins TRBV27 to TRBJ2-1; 8 positions match TRBD2. Germline V gene data show CDR1 as MNHEY and CDR2 as SMNVEV (reference sequence). This CDR3 has 17 residues. The junction had 15 bases not matched to a gene; V was cut back by 2 bases and J by 9 bases. The CDR3, as DNA: TGTGCCAGCAGTTTAGGGTCGGGTGCGGGGGGTAAAGGTGAGCAGTTCTTC. Translation gives CASSLGSGAGGKGEQFF.